These 20 T cell receptor beta chains originate from one sample sequenced in a study of Ad26.COV2.S vaccination and SARS-CoV-2 variants. Sequencing used immunoSEQ multiplex PCR; TCRdb keeps in-frame clones, though not all of them. The sample has 100,000 or so clones, 80% seen once. The sequencing used peripheral blood, collected after recovery from COVID-19. The receptors were sampled from a human donor who had recovered from COVID-19.

The chain employs TRBV5-1 and TRBJ1-2; 7 bases fit TRBD1. In germline, CDR1 is SGHRS, CDR2 YFSETQ. Unmatched junction bases numbered 16, after V lost 4 bases and J lost 7 bases. This CDR3 has 16 residues. The CDR3: CASSSGTVASWGGYTF. Here the CDR3 DNA reads TGCGCCAGCAGCAGCGGGACAGTGGCGAGTTGGGGTGGCTACACCTTC.

The gene calls are TRBV28 and TRBJ1-5, with 9 bases aligning to TRBD1. V trimming: 4 bases; J trimming: 7 bases; junction bases outside the gene matches: 11. The CDR3 is made up of 16 amino acids. Germline V gene sequence: CDR1 MDHEN, CDR2 SYDVKM. The CDR3 region has the DNA TGTGCCAGCAGTTCTCCGGGACAGGGTTTTGGGCAGCCCCAGCATTTT. It encodes CASSSPGQGFGQPQHF.

This chain uses TRBV5-1 with TRBJ2-5, with TRBD2 matching 12 bases. Unmatched junction bases numbered 15, after V lost 0 bases and J lost 3 bases. Germline-derived CDR1 and CDR2 are SGHRS and YFSETQ. The CDR3 is 20 amino acids. The CDR3 here is CASSLVLLAGGPADEETQYF. In DNA, the CDR3 is TGCGCCAGCAGCTTGGTATTACTAGCGGGGGGTCCTGCCGATGAAGAGACCCAGTACTTC.

This sequence joins TRBV11-2 and TRBJ2-5; D is unresolved. The germline V and J ends were trimmed by 5 bases and 1 base, with 8 bases remaining between them. The CDR3 contains 13 residues. From germline, CDR1 is SGHAT and CDR2 FQNNGV. CDR3 sequence: CASSANLQETQYF. The CDR3 DNA reads TGTGCCAGCAGCGCAAACCTCCAAGAGACCCAGTACTTC.

In its sample, this clone is medium-sized (0.01 to 0.1%). The gene calls are TRBV4-1 and TRBJ2-3, with a tentative D call TRBD2 (5 bases). The CDR3 is made up of 13 amino acids. V lost 3 bases and J lost 2, with 6 bases in between. Germline CDR1 and CDR2: MGHRA and YSYEKL. The CDR3 coding sequence is TGCGCCAGCAGCCAGGACTCCACAGATACGCAGTATTTT. It encodes CASSQDSTDTQYF.

This clone was recorded only once. V is TRBV20-1 and J is TRBJ1-1, with D hard to call. The CDR3 consists of 11 residues. Trimming pared 5 bases from V and 6 bases from J, leaving 10 bases between. The germline V gene encodes CDR1 DFQATT and CDR2 SNEGSKA (reference sequence). The CDR3 nucleotides are TGCAGTGCTTGGCATTACCCTGAAGCTTTCTTT. It yields the protein CSAWHYPEAFF.

The chain joins TRBV9 to TRBJ2-3; 9 nucleotides agree with TRBD2. V lost 2 bases to trimming and J lost 2 bases; unmatched junction nucleotides: 6. Germline V lookup: CDR1 SGDLS, CDR2 YYNGEE. The length of the CDR3 is 16 residues. The CDR3 nucleotides are TGTGCCAGCAGCGTGCAGGCGGGGGGGCACACAGATACGCAGTATTTT. Protein product: CASSVQAGGHTDTQYF.

In this sample, this clone turned up once. The chain has TRBV28 and TRBJ2-3; D not resolved. V lost 6 bases and J 5 bases, leaving 3 bases between the germline ends. CDR1 MDHEN and CDR2 SYDVKM come from the germline V gene. CDR3 length: 10 residues. CDR3 sequence: CASRRDTQYF. The CDR3 DNA is TGTGCCAGCAGGAGAGATACGCAGTATTTT.

The chain recombines TRBV4-3 with TRBJ1-4, with no clear D. The germline V gene encodes CDR1 LGHNA and CDR2 YSLEER. V was pared by 3 bases and J by 8 bases, with 7 bases between. The CDR3 has 12 residues. CDR3 in amino acids: CASSQAGEKLFF. As DNA, the CDR3 is TGCGCCAGCAGCCAGGCCGGAGAAAAACTGTTTTTT.

The chain joins TRBV4-3 to TRBJ1-6, with a weak D call TRBD1 (6 bases). This CDR3 comprises 15 residues. V lost 0 bases and J lost 8, with 11 bases in between. Germline V lookup: CDR1 LGHNA, CDR2 YSLEER. The CDR3 sequence: CASSQDRGWDSPLHF. CDR3 nucleotides: TGCGCCAGCAGCCAAGATAGGGGGTGGGATTCACCCCTCCACTTT.

V usage is TRBV6-5 and J usage is TRBJ1-5; D uncertain. Trimming stripped 6 bases from V and 1 base from J, with 13 bases between. CDR1 is MNHEY, CDR2 SVGAGI, per germline. This CDR3 region has 15 residues. Here the CDR3 reads CASRPPGSSNQPQHF. The CDR3 nucleotides read TGTGCCAGCAGACCACCGGGATCGAGCAATCAGCCCCAGCATTTT.

The V gene is TRBV5-4, the J gene TRBJ2-3, with TRBD1 matching 11 bases. CDR3 size: 15 residues. The J segment lost 3 bases and the V segment lost 2 bases, leaving 2 bases of the junction unmatched. The V gene's germline CDR1 is SGHNT and CDR2 YYREEE (reference sequence). The CDR3 sequence is CASSLGTGGTDTQYF. The CDR3 DNA is TGTGCCAGCAGCTTAGGGACAGGGGGTACAGATACGCAGTATTTT.

The V call is TRBV5-1, the J call TRBJ1-6; 9 positions match TRBD1. The CDR3 is 20 residues long. The V gene end was trimmed by 0 bases and the J gene end by 1 base; junction bases not matched to a gene: 11. CDR1 SGHRS and CDR2 YFSETQ come from the germline V gene. This CDR3 is CASSLAPGTGTSSYNSPLHF. CDR3 nucleotide sequence: TGCGCCAGCAGCTTGGCCCCCGGGACAGGGACTTCATCCTATAATTCACCCCTCCACTTT.

The chain employs TRBV4-1 and TRBJ1-3; 9 bases are shared with TRBD1. Losses at the gene ends were 0 bases for V and 4 bases for J; bases not matched to a gene: 4. Germline lookup yields CDR1 MGHRA and CDR2 YSYEKL. This CDR3 is 16 amino acids long. The DNA of the CDR3 is TGCGCCAGCAGCCAAGAACAGGGGGCGAGGGGAAACACCATATATTTT. Its protein is CASSQEQGARGNTIYF.

The genes are TRBV6-2 or TRBV6-3 and TRBJ1-2, with no clear D. This CDR3 spans 13 amino acids. The V gene's germline CDR1 is MNHEY and CDR2 SVGEGT. V was trimmed by 0 bases and J by 7 bases, leaving 9 bases between them. The CDR3 DNA reads as TGTGCCAGCAGTTACTCGGGGTCAGGTGGCTACACCTTC. Protein: CASSYSGSGGYTF.

The J gene is TRBJ2-6, the V gene TRBV30, with D maybe TRBD1 (5 bases). Germline V lookup: CDR1 GTSNPN, CDR2 SVGIG (reference sequence). The CDR3 spans 13 residues. Deletions cut 0 bases from V and 8 bases from J, with 8 bases between. In DNA, the CDR3 is TGTGCCTGGAGTGTTAGGGGTCCCAACGTCCTGACTTTC. This translates into CAWSVRGPNVLTF.

This clone is a singleton in its sample. The rearrangement links TRBV15 to TRBJ2-3; possibly TRBD2 for D (7 bases). V was cut by 5 bases and J by 0 bases, with 12 bases left in between. The germline CDR1 and CDR2 sequences are LNHNV and YYDKDF (reference sequence). This CDR3 region has 15 residues. CDR3 protein: CATSGRGASTDTQYF. CDR3 coding DNA: TGTGCCACCAGCGGTCGGGGGGCGAGCACAGATACGCAGTATTTT. The full variable domain, with the rest looked up from reference TRBV15 and TRBJ2-3, is DAMVIQNPRYQVTQFGKPVTLSCSQTLNHNVMYWYQQKSSQAPKLLFHYYDKDFNNEADTPDNFQSRRPNTSFCFLDIRSPGLGDTAMYLCATSGRGASTDTQYFGPGTRLTVL.

This chain uses TRBV28 with TRBJ2-7; tentative D call: TRBD2 (7 bases). This CDR3 comprises 14 residues. V shed 2 bases and J shed 3 bases, with 11 bases lying between them. CDR1 MDHEN and CDR2 SYDVKM come from the germline V gene. CDR3 coding DNA: TGTGCCAGCAGTTTAGGAGGGGGGGACTACGAGCAGTACTTC. The encoded protein is CASSLGGGDYEQYF.

J is TRBJ1-1 and V is TRBV6-5; 9 bases fit TRBD1. Germline lookup yields CDR1 MNHEY and CDR2 SVGAGI. V shed 0 bases and J 5 bases; nucleotides not matched to a gene: 4. This CDR3 comprises 15 residues. CDR3 protein: CASSYSDRGGTEAFF. The CDR3 nucleotides are TGTGCCAGCAGTTACTCGGACAGGGGAGGTACTGAAGCTTTCTTT.

The rearrangement uses TRBV27 and TRBJ2-3, with 11 bases fitting TRBD1. Unmatched junction bases numbered 4, after V lost 3 bases and J lost 5 bases. Germline V lookup: CDR1 MNHEY, CDR2 SMNVEV (reference sequence). The CDR3 spans 15 residues. The CDR3 bases are TGTGCCAGCAGTTTGGACAGGGGGCTGGGAGATACGCAGTATTTT. Amino acids: CASSLDRGLGDTQYF.